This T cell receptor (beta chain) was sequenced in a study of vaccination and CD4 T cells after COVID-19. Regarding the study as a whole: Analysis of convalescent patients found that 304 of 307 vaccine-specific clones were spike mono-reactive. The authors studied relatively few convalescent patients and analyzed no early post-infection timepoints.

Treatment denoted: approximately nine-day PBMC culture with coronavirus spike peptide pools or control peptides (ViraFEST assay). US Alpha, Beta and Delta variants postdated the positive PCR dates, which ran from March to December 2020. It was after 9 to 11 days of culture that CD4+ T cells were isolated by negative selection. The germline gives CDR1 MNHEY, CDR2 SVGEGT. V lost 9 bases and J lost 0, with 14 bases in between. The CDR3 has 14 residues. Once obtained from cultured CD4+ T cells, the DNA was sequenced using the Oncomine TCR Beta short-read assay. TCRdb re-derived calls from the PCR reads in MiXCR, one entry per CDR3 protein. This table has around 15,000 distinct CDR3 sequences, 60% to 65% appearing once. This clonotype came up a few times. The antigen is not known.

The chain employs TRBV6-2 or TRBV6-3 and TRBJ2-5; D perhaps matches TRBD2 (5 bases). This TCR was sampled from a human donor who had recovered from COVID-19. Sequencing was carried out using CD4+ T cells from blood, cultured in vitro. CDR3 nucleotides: TGTGCCAGGGGCCGTCAGCGGTACCAAGAGACCCAGTACTTC. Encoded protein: CARGRQRYQETQYF.